Listed below are T cell receptor beta chains from one sample, sequenced in a study of shared clonotypes between healthy human individuals. The assay was immunoSEQ multiplex PCR, and TCRdb's table has in-frame clones only and misses some. The table includes about 1.5 million clones, 95% to 99% detected once. Sample: naive CD4+ T cells sorted from blood. The receptors come from a man aged 30-40 years in good health. The CDR3 runs from the conserved cysteine through the conserved F or W.

V: TRBV27; J: TRBJ2-3; CDR3: CASSRGLAGGPRGGDTQYF
V: TRBV27; J: TRBJ2-7; CDR3: CASSFLDNLAGGYEQYF
V: TRBV7-8; J: TRBJ2-7; CDR3: CASSLVGLAGLSSYEQYF
V: TRBV7-9; J: TRBJ1-2; CDR3: CASSPAGTGRIYGYTF
V: TRBV28; J: TRBJ1-2; CDR3: CASSPPGAGYTF
V: TRBV11-3; J: TRBJ2-7; CDR3: CASSPGRTYEQYF
V: TRBV25-1; J: TRBJ2-2; CDR3: CASSEYGEGGTGELFF
V: TRBV7-9; J: TRBJ2-1; CDR3: CASSLTYNEQFF
V: TRBV5-1; J: TRBJ2-5; CDR3: CASRLWGSQETQYF
V: TRBV28; J: TRBJ1-1; CDR3: CASGVIEAFF
V: TRBV6-5; J: TRBJ2-3; CDR3: CASSLLGPDTDTQYF
V: TRBV29-1; J: TRBJ2-7; CDR3: CSIRDRASYEQYF
V: TRBV27; J: TRBJ2-7; CDR3: CASSFSSGEQYF
V: TRBV10-3; J: TRBJ2-7; CDR3: CAISSGSATYEQYF
V: TRBV30; J: TRBJ1-5; CDR3: CAWSLSRDQPQHF
V: TRBV6-6; J: TRBJ2-2; CDR3: CASSPSGRAAGELFF
V: TRBV6-1; J: TRBJ2-3; CDR3: CASSETRFTDTQYF
V: TRBV5-6; J: TRBJ2-1; CDR3: CASSLERYNEQFF
V: TRBV14; J: TRBJ2-7; CDR3: CASARAGGYEQYF
V: TRBV5-4; J: TRBJ1-1; CDR3: CASSSHTRQGLFF
V: TRBV29-1; J: TRBJ2-1; CDR3: CSVDVTGLSVNEQFF
V: TRBV4-1; J: TRBJ2-1; CDR3: CASSHPVADNEQFF
V: TRBV27; J: TRBJ1-2; CDR3: CASSPSGGRIYGYTF
V: TRBV7-2; J: TRBJ2-7; CDR3: CASSLELGSHYEQYF
V: TRBV5-4; J: TRBJ1-3; CDR3: CASSVSDRASGNTIYF
V: TRBV28; J: TRBJ1-1; CDR3: CASSLVRGRRRTEAFF
V: TRBV29-1; J: TRBJ2-1; CDR3: CSVKSGSHNEQFF
V: TRBV14; J: TRBJ2-7; CDR3: CASSQDYAGTRRYEQYF
V: TRBV7-9; J: TRBJ2-1; CDR3: CASSLGTIYNEQFF
V: TRBV5-1; J: TRBJ1-1; CDR3: CASSLAGHPNTEAFF
V: TRBV4-3; J: TRBJ2-1; CDR3: CASSQGDLARHNEQFF
V: TRBV6-1; J: TRBJ1-2; CDR3: CASSENRIGYTF
V: TRBV19; J: TRBJ2-1; CDR3: CASSKGGEGRGSYNEQFF
V: TRBV10-3; J: TRBJ2-7; CDR3: CATIRESSYEQYF
V: TRBV28; J: TRBJ2-7; CDR3: CASSLGLAGAVQYF
V: TRBV7-9; J: TRBJ2-2; CDR3: CASNRVANTGELFF
V: TRBV27; J: TRBJ2-3; CDR3: CASSSAGLAGKPSTDTQYF
V: TRBV28; J: TRBJ2-7; CDR3: CASSLYPFYEQYF
V: TRBV4-1; J: TRBJ2-7; CDR3: CASSQDRGDEQYF
V: TRBV14; J: TRBJ2-5; CDR3: CASSRSGFQETQYF
V: TRBV19; J: TRBJ2-1; CDR3: CASSNPGQNYNEQFF
V: TRBV6-5; J: TRBJ2-1; CDR3: CASSPRGSYNEQFF
V: TRBV2; J: TRBJ2-7; CDR3: CASSEGDRDEQYF
V: TRBV5-1; J: TRBJ2-7; CDR3: CASSLGPSSAYEQYF
V: TRBV15; J: TRBJ2-3; CDR3: CATSRGRSTDTQYF
V: TRBV28; J: TRBJ2-7; CDR3: CASSLFLRRQSYEQYF
V: TRBV7-8; J: TRBJ1-4; CDR3: CASSFVGYAEKLFF
V: TRBV6-1; J: TRBJ1-1; CDR3: CASTRTGGNTEAFF